The entry below describes one T cell receptor (beta chain). This clonotype has a count of ten or more. No antigen is known for it. Per-base quality was not reported, and no clone a single base away is much larger than it. V is pared back by 2 bases and J by 4 bases, with 12 bases lying between the germline termini. From the cysteine up to the phenylalanine, the CDR3 has a length of 14 residues. CDR3 DNA only is kept here, 42 bases in frame from base 1. The germline V gene encodes CDR1 MNHEY and CDR2 SVGAGI. This sample is part of a study of CD4 and CD8 cells across lung adenocarcinoma regions (dated by TCRdb to 2016 to 2018). Describing the broader study: The study compared tumor centers with tumor margins to examine intratumor heterogeneity of the T cell receptor repertoire.

The donors were patients who had localized lung adenocarcinoma, which is a subtype of non-small cell lung cancer. Samples were obtained from the margins of localized lung adenocarcinomas. For TCR repertoire analysis, CD8+ T cells from tumor tissue were profiled separately from CD4+ T cells. The library was generated by PCR. Instrument used: HiSeq X Ten. In TCRdb, the public reads were trimmed at Q25 with fastp and aligned with MiXCR, with productive beta chains retained. Duplicate CDR3 protein sequences are folded into a single record with the most common DNA and genes. The sample table contains around 18,000 distinct CDR3 sequences; only one count was recorded for about 50% of them. Approximately 34% of the sample comes from the top ten.

The sequencing sample was made of CD8+ T cells from the margin of a lung tumor. The sample's cell subset or site, from its label and the paper: tumor margin region. This sequence was found in a male donor with lung adenocarcinoma. The CD4 and CD8 labels of this study may be unreliable. The sequence joins TRBV6-5 to TRBJ2-7; D gene: possibly TRBD1, on 6 matching bases. The nucleotide sequence is TGTGCCAGCAGTTACACGAAACAGGGATACGAGCAGTACTTC. The translation is CASSYTKQGYEQYF.